Below, 5 T cell receptor beta chains from the same sample are listed, as sequenced in a study of blood T cell repertoires in COVID-19. Sequencing was performed with immunoSEQ multiplex PCR; in TCRdb, only in-frame clones are kept and a portion is missing. The table records 300,000 to 350,000 clones, roughly 89% of them present only once. Sequenced: peripheral blood. The receptors come from a woman aged 40-49 years with COVID-19, enrolled during active disease.

This clone was counted a single time. The chain uses TRBV6-5 and TRBJ2-5, with 11 positions matching TRBD2. J gave up 5 bases and V 6 bases, and 5 bases lay outside the gene matches. The germline gives CDR1 MNHEY, CDR2 SVGAGI. CDR3 size: 14 residues. CDR3 in amino acids: CASSSSGGIETQYF. The CDR3 DNA reads as TGTGCCAGCAGCTCTAGCGGGGGGATCGAGACCCAGTACTTC.

The CDR3, as DNA: TGTGCCACCAGCAGAGAGACTAGCGGGAGCGGGGAGCTGTTTTTT. It encodes CATSRETSGSGELFF. V gene TRBV15 combines with J gene TRBJ2-2; the match to TRBD2 covers 12 bases. The CDR3 is 15 amino acids. In germline, CDR1 is LNHNV, CDR2 YYDKDF (reference sequence). J lost 7 bases, V lost 0 bases, and 0 bases had no gene match. Filled out from reference TRBV15 and TRBJ2-2, the complete variable domain reads DAMVIQNPRYQVTQFGKPVTLSCSQTLNHNVMYWYQQKSSQAPKLLFHYYDKDFNNEADTPDNFQSRRPNTSFCFLDIRSPGLGDTAMYLCATSRETSGSGELFFGEGSRLTVL.

The genes are TRBV5-1 and TRBJ2-1; D is uncertain. The V and J ends lost 4 bases and 0 bases respectively, with 11 bases between them. In germline, CDR1 is SGHRS, CDR2 YFSETQ. The length of the CDR3 is 15 residues. CDR3 loop: CASSADSSSYNEQFF. In DNA form, the CDR3 reads TGCGCCAGCAGCGCGGATTCAAGCTCCTACAATGAGCAGTTCTTC.

This sequence joins TRBV11-3 and TRBJ2-5; D gene uncertain. In germline, CDR1 is SGHNT, CDR2 YENEEA. This CDR3 has 15 amino acids. V lost 4 bases, J lost 2 bases, and 14 bases lay in between. The CDR3 nucleotides read TGTGCCAGCAGCTACAGTCCGACGGCGCAAGAGACCCAGTACTTC. It encodes CASSYSPTAQETQYF. The variable domain in full, with the rest retrieved from reference TRBV11-3 and TRBJ2-5, is EAGVVQSPRYKIIEKKQPVAFWCNPISGHNTLYWYLQNLGQGPELLIRYENEEAVDDSQLPKDRFSAERLKGVDSTLKIQPAELGDSAVYLCASSYSPTAQETQYFGPGTRLLVL.

The chain joins TRBV3-1 (or the pseudogene TRBV3-2) to TRBJ2-1, with TRBD2 matching 10 bases. Germline CDR1 is LGHDT and CDR2 is YNNKEL (reference sequence). Trimming took 4 bases from V and 5 from J; bases not matched to a gene: 2. The CDR3 extends over 14 amino acids. CDR3 residues: CASSPSGSHNEQFF. Here the CDR3 DNA reads TGTGCCAGCAGCCCTAGCGGGAGCCACAATGAGCAGTTCTTC.